This paragraph covers one T cell receptor beta chain sequence. The antigen is unknown. Produced via immunoSEQ multiplex PCR; TCRdb's table is partial and in-frame only. This table holds 90,000 to 150,000 clones, approximately 86% found once. The source of the sample is a study of T cell responses to AZD1222 COVID-19 vaccine. Study-wide points: The study found Spike-specific TCR breadth and depth rose after two AZD1222 doses.

From germline, CDR1 is SGHNT and CDR2 YYREEE (reference sequence). The CDR3 is made up of 14 amino acids. The V end was cut by 4 bases, the J end by 1 base, with 11 bases between. This sequence was found in an adult in good health. The source material was peripheral blood, sampled on day 0 of AZD1222 vaccination. This chain joins TRBV5-4 and TRBJ1-1, with D possibly being TRBD1 (6 bases). In DNA form, the CDR3 reads TGTGCCAGCAGCCGCGACAGGCAGAACACTGAAGCTTTCTTT. Translating gives CASSRDRQNTEAFF.